These T cell receptor beta chains were read from a single sample in a study of cytomegalovirus exposure and HLA in healthy donors. Sequencing was performed with immunoSEQ multiplex PCR; in TCRdb, only in-frame clones are kept and a portion is missing. The table shows 50,000 or so clones, with around three fifths occurring only once. Source material: PBMCs. The origin of the receptors is a human donor in good health. CDR3s include the opening cysteine and the closing phenylalanine or tryptophan. The order of the fields is J gene, D gene, clone size, V gene, CDR3 DNA, CDR3 protein. D genes are given only for firm matches. A clone size is listed for some rows: how often the clone was seen (once, few, many), or a class if it is expanded.

TRBJ2-3	TRBD1	-	TRBV19	TGTGCCAGTAGTCCCCGACAGGGGGGAGGCACAGATACGCAGTATTTT	CASSPRQGGGTDTQYF
TRBJ1-3	TRBD1	once	TRBV5-4	TGTGCCAGCCAGCGGACAGGGGGTTCGGACACCATATATTTT	CASQRTGGSDTIYF
TRBJ2-5	-	few	TRBV4-2	TGTGCCAGCAGCCATCCATCACTAACGCCGACGGAGACCCAGTACTTC	CASSHPSLTPTETQYF
TRBJ2-1	-	-	TRBV27	TGTGCCAGCAGTTCCTACAGGGAATACAATGAGCAGTTCTTC	CASSSYREYNEQFF
TRBJ1-5	TRBD1	once	TRBV5-1	TGCGCCAGCAGCCTCGGGACAGGGGGCAATCAGCCCCAGCATTTT	CASSLGTGGNQPQHF
TRBJ2-3	TRBD1	once	TRBV29-1	TGCAGCGTCGGACAGGGCCTTCCCTCCACAGATACGCAGTATTTT	CSVGQGLPSTDTQYF
TRBJ2-5	TRBD1	-	TRBV7-2	TGTGCCAGCAGCTCGACAAGGACAGGGGGGGAGACCCAGTACTTC	CASSSTRTGGETQYF
TRBJ1-3	TRBD1	-	TRBV7-9	TGTGCCAGCAGCTTAGCGGGACAGCTCTCTGGAAACACCATATATTTT	CASSLAGQLSGNTIYF
TRBJ1-1	TRBD1	-	TRBV5-1	TGCGCCAGCAGCTTGGGAGACAGGGCGACCACTGAAGCTTTCTTT	CASSLGDRATTEAFF
TRBJ2-3	-	-	TRBV7-3	TGTGCCAGCAGGGAGGGGCAGGCAGATACGCAGTATTTT	CASREGQADTQYF
TRBJ1-1	-	-	TRBV5-4	TGTGCCAGCAGCTCGGACGGACTTGAAGCTTTCTTT	CASSSDGLEAFF
TRBJ2-5	TRBD2	-	TRBV5-6	TGTGCCAGCACTTCTACTAGCGGGGGAGCCGGGTACCAAGAGACCCAGTACTTC	CASTSTSGGAGYQETQYF
TRBJ2-3	TRBD2	few	TRBV4-2	TGTGCCAGCAGCCAACGTAGCGGGGGGGCCGGAGCAGATACGCAGTATTTT	CASSQRSGGAGADTQYF
TRBJ2-1	-	medium-sized	TRBV1	TGCACCAGCAGCCAAGGACTAGCCCCATTACGGAATGAGCAGTTCTTC	CTSSQGLAPLRNEQFF